A selection of T cell receptor beta chains follows, all from one sample in a study of immune evolution from preneoplasia to lung adenocarcinoma. Only in-frame clones appear in the TCRdb table, and some are missing; sequencing was by immunoSEQ multiplex PCR. The data hold 20,000 to 25,000 clones, with about 79% observed a single time. The sample comprised FFPE invasive lung adenocarcinoma tissue. The receptors stem from a person between 55 and 69 years old with lung adenocarcinoma. The CDR3 runs from the conserved cysteine through the conserved F or W. Fields, in order: CDR3 protein, CDR3 DNA, J gene, D gene, clone size, V gene. D genes are given only for firm matches. Size is omitted from some rows. Given values are once, few, many or a class for expanded clones.

CASSEGLAGSNEQFF | TGTGCCAGCAGTGAGGGACTAGCGGGGAGCAATGAGCAGTTCTTC | TRBJ2-1 | TRBD2 | NA | TRBV6-4
CASSHTGGEQYF | TGTGCCAGCAGCCACACAGGGGGCGAGCAGTACTTC | TRBJ2-7 | TRBD1 | NA | TRBV5-4
CASGGGKFVAFF | TGTGCCAGCGGGGGGGGGAAGTTCGTAGCTTTCTTT | TRBJ1-1 | NA | NA | TRBV2
CASSIDRGSAEAFF | TGTGCCAGTAGTATAGATCGCGGCTCGGCTGAAGCTTTCTTT | TRBJ1-1 | NA | NA | TRBV19
CASSVGEGTEQYF | TGTGCCAGCAGCGTAGGGGAGGGAACCGAGCAGTACTTC | TRBJ2-7 | TRBD2 | few | TRBV9
CASSFTAGQGNEQFF | TGTGCCAGCAGCTTCACCGCGGGACAGGGCAATGAGCAGTTCTTC | TRBJ2-1 | TRBD1 | NA | TRBV7-2
CASSLVVFGTGAQETQYF | TGTGCCAGCAGCTTGGTCGTTTTCGGGACAGGGGCCCAAGAGACCCAGTACTTC | TRBJ2-5 | TRBD1 | NA | TRBV5-6
CASSVHSTNTEAFF | TGTGCCAGCAGTGTCCATTCCACGAACACTGAAGCTTTCTTT | TRBJ1-1 | NA | NA | TRBV2
CASSFTTGTNEKLFF | TGTGCCAGCAGTTTTACGACAGGGACCAATGAAAAACTGTTTTTT | TRBJ1-4 | TRBD1 | NA | TRBV6-5
CASSITNEKLFF | TGTGCCAGCAGTATCACTAATGAAAAACTGTTTTTT | TRBJ1-4 | NA | NA | TRBV2
CAWSGASVRYEQYF | TGTGCCTGGAGTGGGGCTAGCGTTAGGTACGAGCAGTACTTC | TRBJ2-7 | NA | NA | TRBV30
CASSQDLGRVDQPQHF | TGCGCCAGCAGCCAAGATCTTGGACGAGTCGATCAGCCCCAGCATTTT | TRBJ1-5 | NA | NA | TRBV4-1
CASSLWGSGELFF | TGTGCCAGCAGTTTATGGGGGTCCGGGGAGCTGTTTTTT | TRBJ2-2 | NA | few | TRBV27
CASSLDGGSYNEQFF | TGTGCCAGCAGCCTCGATGGCGGTTCCTACAATGAGCAGTTCTTC | TRBJ2-1 | NA | NA | TRBV7-8
CASSLMGMGYTF | TGTGCCAGCAGTTTAATGGGCATGGGCTACACCTTC | TRBJ1-2 | NA | few | TRBV28
CASSFPSGADTQYF | TGCGCCAGCAGCTTTCCTAGCGGGGCAGATACGCAGTATTTT | TRBJ2-3 | TRBD2 | NA | TRBV5-1
CASSLLASGSFGEQFF | TGCGCCAGCAGCTTGTTGGCTAGCGGGAGTTTCGGTGAGCAGTTCTTC | TRBJ2-1 | TRBD2 | NA | TRBV5-1
CASSLSIGGDTEAFF | TGTGCCAGCAGTTTATCGATTGGGGGGGACACTGAAGCTTTCTTT | TRBJ1-1 | NA | NA | TRBV27
CASSSGQGLDTQYF | TGTGCCAGCAGCTCGGGACAGGGCCTAGATACGCAGTATTTT | TRBJ2-3 | TRBD1 | NA | TRBV11-1
CASSFEIKREQYF | TGTGCCAGCAGTTTTGAGATCAAGAGGGAGCAGTACTTC | TRBJ2-7 | NA | NA | TRBV28
CASSQPSGGGYNEQFF | TGCGCCAGCAGCCAACCCTCGGGCGGGGGGTACAATGAGCAGTTCTTC | TRBJ2-1 | TRBD2 | NA | TRBV4-1
CASRPAIASGMNEQFF | TGTGCCAGCAGGCCCGCTATTGCTAGCGGGATGAATGAGCAGTTCTTC | TRBJ2-1 | TRBD2 | NA | TRBV28
CASHWAASGNTIYF | TGTGCCAGCCACTGGGCCGCCTCTGGAAACACCATATATTTT | TRBJ1-3 | NA | NA | TRBV6-5
CASNEAGVGGEQFF | TGTGCCAGCAACGAAGCGGGAGTAGGGGGTGAGCAGTTCTTC | TRBJ2-1 | TRBD2 | NA | TRBV7-8
CASSPKLRTGESGNTIYF | TGTGCCAGCAGCCCCAAGCTCCGCACAGGGGAATCTGGAAACACCATATATTTT | TRBJ1-3 | TRBD1 | few | TRBV7-8
CASSGFGTKQYF | TGTGCCAGCAGCGGCTTCGGGACTAAACAGTACTTC | TRBJ2-4 | TRBD2 | NA | TRBV7-2
CASSYSGDTGELFF | TGTGCCAGCAGCTATAGCGGGGACACCGGGGAGCTGTTTTTT | TRBJ2-2 | TRBD2 | NA | TRBV5-5
CASSSGAGPTNQPQHF | TGTGCCAGCAGCTCCGGGGCGGGGCCCACAAATCAGCCCCAGCATTTT | TRBJ1-5 | NA | few | TRBV7-8
CASSLSPESSYNEQFF | TGTGCCAGCAGCTTGTCACCCGAGAGCTCCTACAATGAGCAGTTCTTC | TRBJ2-1 | NA | NA | TRBV5-5
CASSSTPGQGTDTQYF | TGTGCCAGCAGCTCAACACCGGGACAGGGCACAGATACGCAGTATTTT | TRBJ2-3 | TRBD1 | NA | TRBV5-8
CASSITGTSYNEQFF | TGTGCCAGCAGCATCACCGGGACTAGCTACAATGAGCAGTTCTTC | TRBJ2-1 | TRBD2 | NA | TRBV7-2
CASSLGVSGRYDTQYF | TGTGCCAGCAGTTTAGGGGTTAGCGGGAGGTACGATACGCAGTATTTT | TRBJ2-3 | TRBD2 | NA | TRBV7-2
CATSYRGSNIQYF | TGTGCCACCTCGTACAGGGGAAGTAACATTCAGTACTTC | TRBJ2-4 | TRBD1 | NA | TRBV19
CASSMAPGGQPQHF | TGTGCCAGTAGTATGGCACCTGGAGGGCAGCCCCAGCATTTT | TRBJ1-5 | NA | NA | TRBV19
CASSRPDREQHGYTF | TGTGCCAGCAGCCGACCGGATAGGGAGCAACATGGCTACACCTTC | TRBJ1-2 | NA | NA | TRBV11-1
CASSLEGSAKLFF | TGTGCCAGCAGCTTAGAAGGTAGCGCAAAACTGTTTTTT | TRBJ1-4 | NA | NA | TRBV11-2
CASSLVPTDTQYF | TGCGCCAGCAGCTTGGTGCCCACAGATACGCAGTATTTT | TRBJ2-3 | NA | NA | TRBV5-1
CASSSQGPYEQYF | TGTGCCAGCAGCTCACAGGGCCCCTACGAGCAGTACTTC | TRBJ2-7 | NA | NA | TRBV7-9
CASSPTAGYEQYF | TGTGCCAGCAGCCCCACGGCGGGCTACGAGCAGTACTTC | TRBJ2-7 | NA | NA | TRBV7-9
CASKELTGNTEAFF | TGCGCCAGCAAAGAATTAACGGGGAACACTGAAGCTTTCTTT | TRBJ1-1 | NA | few | TRBV5-1
CASSLGQGGNTIYF | TGTGCCAGCAGTTTAGGACAAGGTGGAAACACCATATATTTT | TRBJ1-3 | NA | NA | TRBV6-1
CASSSLYGNTIYF | TGCGCCAGCAGCTCCCTCTACGGAAACACCATATATTTT | TRBJ1-3 | NA | NA | TRBV5-1
CASSLRPSGSYEQFF | TGTGCCAGCAGCCTGAGGCCTAGCGGGAGCTATGAGCAGTTCTTC | TRBJ2-1 | TRBD2 | NA | TRBV11-3
CAWSLGTGNQPQHF | TGTGCCTGGAGCTTGGGCACAGGCAATCAGCCCCAGCATTTT | TRBJ1-5 | NA | NA | TRBV30
CASSSTSGSREQYF | TGTGCCAGCAGCTCGACTAGCGGGAGTCGTGAGCAGTACTTC | TRBJ2-7 | TRBD2 | few | TRBV7-8